The sequence of this T cell receptor (beta chain) was determined in a study of blood T cells in healthy people across ages. Study-wide points: When one million T cells were used, diversity estimates were thought to be underestimates.

Turning to this clonotype: Its antigen is still unknown.

The use of a sample-barcoded 5' primer and a J-beta primer mix characterized a second PCR of roughly 6 to 11 cycles. TCRdb reprocessed the 5' RACE reads via MiXCR and lists one record per CDR3 protein. The sample carries 650,000 to 1,000,000 distinct CDR3 sequences, about 42% recorded once. CDR1 is MDHEN and CDR2 is SYDVKM in the germline V gene. The CDR3 is 15 amino acids. Trimming at V came to 8 bases and at J to 4 bases, leaving 6 bases not matched to a gene. This sequence was found in a man aged 80 or over in good health. Sequenced material: blood. J is TRBJ2-3 and V is TRBV28; 13 bases match TRBD2. CDR3 nucleotides: TGTGCCAGCGGGACTAGCGGGAAAGGGTCAGATACGCAGTATTTT. Its protein is CASGTSGKGSDTQYF.